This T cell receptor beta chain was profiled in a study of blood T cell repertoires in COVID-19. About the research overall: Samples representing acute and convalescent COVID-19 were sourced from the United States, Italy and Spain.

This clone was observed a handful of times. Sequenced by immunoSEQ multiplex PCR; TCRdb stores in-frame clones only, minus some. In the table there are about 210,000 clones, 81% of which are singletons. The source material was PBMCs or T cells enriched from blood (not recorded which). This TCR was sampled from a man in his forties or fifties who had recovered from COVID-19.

CDR3 amino acids: CASSFEGIEQFF. The CDR3 DNA follows: TGTGCCAGCAGTTTTGAGGGTATTGAGCAGTTCTTC. J is TRBJ2-1 and V is TRBV12-3 or TRBV12-4; possibly TRBD2 for D (5 bases). CDR3 length: 12 amino acids. The V gene lost 3 bases and the J gene lost 9 bases, with 9 bases spanning the gap.